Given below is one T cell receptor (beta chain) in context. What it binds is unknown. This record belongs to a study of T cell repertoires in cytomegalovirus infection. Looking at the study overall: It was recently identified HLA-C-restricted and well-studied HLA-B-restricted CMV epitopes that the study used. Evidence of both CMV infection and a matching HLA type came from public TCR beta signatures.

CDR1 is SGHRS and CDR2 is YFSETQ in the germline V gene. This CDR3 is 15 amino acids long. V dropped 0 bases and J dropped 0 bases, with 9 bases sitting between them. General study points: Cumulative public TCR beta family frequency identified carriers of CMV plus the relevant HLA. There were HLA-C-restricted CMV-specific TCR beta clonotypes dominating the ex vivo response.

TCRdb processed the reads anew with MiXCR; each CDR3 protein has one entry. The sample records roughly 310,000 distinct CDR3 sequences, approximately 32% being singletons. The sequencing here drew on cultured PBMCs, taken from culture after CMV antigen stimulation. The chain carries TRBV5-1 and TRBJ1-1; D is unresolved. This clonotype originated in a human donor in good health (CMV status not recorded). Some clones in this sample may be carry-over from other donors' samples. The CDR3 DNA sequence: TGCGCCAGCAGCTTGGATGTGATCATGAACACTGAAGCTTTCTTT. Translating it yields CASSLDVIMNTEAFF.